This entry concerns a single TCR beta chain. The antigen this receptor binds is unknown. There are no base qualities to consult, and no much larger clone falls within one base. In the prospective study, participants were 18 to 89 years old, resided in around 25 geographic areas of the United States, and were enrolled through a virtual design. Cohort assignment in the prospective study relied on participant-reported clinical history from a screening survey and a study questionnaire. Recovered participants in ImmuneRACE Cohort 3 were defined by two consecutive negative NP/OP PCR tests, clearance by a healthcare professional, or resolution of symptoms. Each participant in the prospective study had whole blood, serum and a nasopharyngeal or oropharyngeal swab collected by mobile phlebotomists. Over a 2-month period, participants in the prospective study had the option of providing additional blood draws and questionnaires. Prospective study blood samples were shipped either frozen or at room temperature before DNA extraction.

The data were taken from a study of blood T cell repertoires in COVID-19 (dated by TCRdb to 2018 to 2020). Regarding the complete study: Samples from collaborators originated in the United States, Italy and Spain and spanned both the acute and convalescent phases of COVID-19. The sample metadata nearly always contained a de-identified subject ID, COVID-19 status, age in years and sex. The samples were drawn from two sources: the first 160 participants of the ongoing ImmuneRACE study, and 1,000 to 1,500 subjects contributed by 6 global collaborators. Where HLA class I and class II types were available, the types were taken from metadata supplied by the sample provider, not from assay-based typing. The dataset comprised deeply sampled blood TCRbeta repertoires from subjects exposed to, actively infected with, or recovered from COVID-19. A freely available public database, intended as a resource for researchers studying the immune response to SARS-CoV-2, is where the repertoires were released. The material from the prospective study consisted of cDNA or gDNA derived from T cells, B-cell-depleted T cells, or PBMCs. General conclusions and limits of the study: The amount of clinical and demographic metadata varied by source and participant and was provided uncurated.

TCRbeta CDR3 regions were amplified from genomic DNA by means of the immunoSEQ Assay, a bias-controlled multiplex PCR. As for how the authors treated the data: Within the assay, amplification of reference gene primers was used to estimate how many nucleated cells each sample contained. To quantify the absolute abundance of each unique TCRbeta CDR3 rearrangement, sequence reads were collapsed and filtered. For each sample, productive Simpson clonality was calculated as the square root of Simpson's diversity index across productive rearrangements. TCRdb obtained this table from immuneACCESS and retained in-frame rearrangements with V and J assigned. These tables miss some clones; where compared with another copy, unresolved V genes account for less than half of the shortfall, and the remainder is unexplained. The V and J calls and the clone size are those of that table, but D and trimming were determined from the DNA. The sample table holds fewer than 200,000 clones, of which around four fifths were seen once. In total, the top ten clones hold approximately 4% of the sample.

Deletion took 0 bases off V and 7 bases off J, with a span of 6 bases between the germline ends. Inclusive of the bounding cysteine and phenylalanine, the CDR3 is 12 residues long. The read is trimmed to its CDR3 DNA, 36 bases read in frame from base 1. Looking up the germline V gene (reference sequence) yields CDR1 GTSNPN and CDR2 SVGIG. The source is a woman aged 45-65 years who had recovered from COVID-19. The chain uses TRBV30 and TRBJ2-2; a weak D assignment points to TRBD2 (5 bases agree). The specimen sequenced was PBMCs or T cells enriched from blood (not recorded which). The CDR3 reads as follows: CAWSVRDGELFF. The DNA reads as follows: TGTGCCTGGAGTGTTCGGGACGGGGAGCTGTTTTTT.